A single sample is the source of the 9 T cell receptor beta chains below, sequenced in a study of blood T cells in healthy people across ages. For the second PCR, which ran for 7 to 11 cycles, a sample-barcoded 5' primer and a J-beta primer mix were used. Each CDR3 protein gets one entry after TCRdb re-called the 5' RACE reads with MiXCR. The repertoire holds 1.5 million to 1.9 million distinct CDR3 sequences, with about 42% as singletons. Sequences were obtained from blood. Receptors were obtained from a woman between 18 and 29 years old in good health.

This clonotype was seen ten or more times. This rearrangement joins TRBV9 to TRBJ2-3, with TRBD1 as a possible D gene (5 bases). Germline values: CDR1 SGDLS, CDR2 YYNGEE. The CDR3 has 14 amino acids. Trimming took 0 bases from V and 2 from J, leaving 7 bases between them. The CDR3 nucleotides are TGTGCCAGCAGCGTAGGACAGAACACAGATACGCAGTATTTT. Its protein is CASSVGQNTDTQYF.

The V call is TRBV28, the J call TRBJ2-7, with a tentative D call TRBD1 (6 bases). The germline CDR1 and CDR2 sequences are MDHEN and SYDVKM. V dropped 3 bases and J dropped 4 bases, with 10 bases sitting between them. This CDR3 region has 13 residues. CDR3 residues: CASSLAGEYEQYF. The CDR3 region has the DNA TGTGCCAGCAGTTTGGCAGGGGAGTACGAGCAGTACTTC.

The sample holds a few counts of this clonotype. This rearrangement joins TRBV7-9 to TRBJ2-1; D is perhaps TRBD2 (6 bases). Looked up from germline, CDR1 is SEHNR and CDR2 is FQNEAQ (reference sequence). Trimming left V 5 bases short and J 0 bases short, with 11 bases between. The CDR3 consists of 15 residues. The CDR3 DNA is TGTGCCAGCAGCACAGCGGGTAGCTCCTACAATGAGCAGTTCTTC. It specifies CASSTAGSSYNEQFF.

CDR3 residues: CSGGTGTSDLWEQYF. In DNA form, the CDR3 reads TGCAGCGGTGGGACCGGGACTAGCGACCTCTGGGAGCAGTACTTC. The chain recombines TRBV29-1 with TRBJ2-5, with 10 nucleotides matching TRBD2. Germline V gives CDR1 SQVTM, CDR2 ANQGSEA. The CDR3 totals 15 residues. The trim removed 7 bases at V and 11 bases at J, leaving 19 bases unmatched.

The rearrangement uses TRBV7-9 and TRBJ2-3, with unresolved D. Between the trimmed V and J ends, which lost 5 bases and 4 bases, there was a span of 10 bases. The germline V gene has CDR1 SEHNR and CDR2 FQNEAQ (reference sequence). This CDR3 spans 13 amino acids. CDR3 protein: CASSPVRADTQYF. The CDR3 DNA reads as TGTGCCAGCAGCCCCGTACGGGCAGATACGCAGTATTTT. The full variable domain, completed using reference TRBV7-9 and TRBJ2-3, is DTGVSQNPRHKITKRGQNVTFRCDPISEHNRLYWYRQTLGQGPEFLTYFQNEAQLEKSRLLSDRFSAERPKGSFSTLEIQRTEQGDSAMYLCASSPVRADTQYFGPGTRLTVL.

The chain recombines TRBV9 with TRBJ2-1, with D unclear. V lost 0 bases to trimming and J lost 4 bases, with 8 bases between them. Germline CDR1 SGDLS, CDR2 YYNGEE. CDR3 length equals 14 residues. Here the CDR3 DNA reads TGTGCCAGCAGCGTAGTTCGCAAGTACAATGAGCAGTTCTTC. Translated, it gives CASSVVRKYNEQFF. The whole variable domain, filled in from reference TRBV9 and TRBJ2-1, reads DSGVTQTPKHLITATGQRVTLRCSPRSGDLSVYWYQQSLDQGLQFLIQYYNGEERAKGNILERFSAQQFPDLHSELNLSSLELGDSALYFCASSVVRKYNEQFFGPGTRLTVL.

The sample holds a few counts of this clonotype. J is TRBJ2-5 and V is TRBV6-2 or TRBV6-3, with D possibly being TRBD2 (5 bases). Trimming removed 5 bases from V and 2 bases from J, with 9 bases in between. The germline V gene encodes CDR1 MNHEY and CDR2 SVGEGT. CDR3 length: 13 residues. This CDR3 is CASSDGEQETQYF. DNA for the CDR3: TGTGCCAGCAGTGACGGGGAACAAGAGACCCAGTACTTC.

The sample holds a few counts of this clonotype. V usage is TRBV10-3 and J usage is TRBJ1-2; tentative D call: TRBD1 (5 bases). The V gene lost 5 bases and the J gene lost 4 bases, with 14 bases spanning the gap. Germline V lookup: CDR1 ENHRY, CDR2 SYGVKD. There are 14 residues in the CDR3. The chain's CDR3 is CAISPVTGRYGYTF. DNA for the CDR3: TGTGCCATCAGTCCCGTTACAGGTCGCTATGGCTACACCTTC.

This clonotype was counted once. V usage is TRBV4-1 and J usage is TRBJ1-2; D is unclear. The CDR3 totals 14 residues. Germline loops: CDR1 MGHRA, CDR2 YSYEKL. The V gene lost 0 bases and the J gene lost 4 bases, with 9 bases spanning the gap. CDR3 amino acids: CASSQEVRAYGYTF. The CDR3 bases are TGCGCCAGCAGCCAAGAGGTCAGAGCCTATGGCTACACCTTC.